These T cell receptor beta chains were read from a single sample in a study of T cells after yellow fever vaccination. MiXCR, applied by TCRdb to the 5' RACE reads, yields one record per CDR3 protein. The sample contains approximately 170,000 distinct CDR3 sequences, approximately 9.9% of which appear only once. This specimen consisted of CD8+ T cells sorted from PBMCs, obtained 15 days after the yellow fever booster vaccination. The receptor set was obtained from a man aged 18 to 30 who received the YFV17D yellow fever vaccine. Both conserved end residues are part of each CDR3. A D gene is named only where the DNA matches it firmly. The size field is filled for only some rows; it gives once, few, many or a size class.

v_call,clone_size,j_call,d_call,cdr3_aa,cdr3_nt
TRBV6-1,.,TRBJ2-2,.,CASTRNALPNTGELFF,TGTGCCAGCACCCGAAACGCCCTACCGAACACCGGGGAGCTGTTTTTT
TRBV11-2,few,TRBJ2-7,.,CASSLDRGGPYEQYF,TGTGCCAGCAGCTTAGATAGGGGGGGGCCCTACGAGCAGTACTTC
TRBV7-8,.,TRBJ2-1,.,CASSTNSGYNEQFF,TGTGCCAGCAGCACAAACAGCGGGTACAATGAGCAGTTCTTC
TRBV6-2/TRBV6-3,.,TRBJ2-1,TRBD2,CASTVSGKNEQFF,TGTGCCAGCACGGTTAGCGGGAAAAATGAGCAGTTCTTC
TRBV6-2/TRBV6-3,few,TRBJ2-7,TRBD1,CASSDRDRGHEQYF,TGTGCCAGCAGTGACCGGGACAGGGGCCACGAGCAGTACTTC
TRBV11-2,.,TRBJ2-5,TRBD1,CASSFLTGVSRETQYF,TGTGCCAGCAGCTTCTTGACAGGGGTATCCAGAGAGACCCAGTACTTC
TRBV7-9,few,TRBJ1-3,.,CASSLVSTATLNGNTIYF,TGTGCCAGCAGCTTAGTGTCAACAGCCACTTTAAATGGAAACACCATATATTTT
TRBV12-3/TRBV12-4,many,TRBJ2-5,TRBD1,CASSISGQERNQETQYF,TGTGCCAGCAGCATATCGGGACAGGAGAGAAACCAAGAGACCCAGTACTTC
TRBV7-9,few,TRBJ2-7,TRBD2,CASSSGLAGSYEQYF,TGTGCCAGCAGCTCCGGACTAGCGGGGTCCTACGAGCAGTACTTC
TRBV3-1,many,TRBJ2-3,TRBD2,CASSPQLAGLDTQYF,TGTGCCAGCAGCCCCCAGCTAGCGGGGCTAGATACGCAGTATTTT
TRBV7-9,few,TRBJ2-7,.,CASSAGTNEQYF,TGTGCCAGCAGCGCTGGGACGAACGAGCAGTACTTC
TRBV7-9,.,TRBJ1-1,.,CASSLAGGEQEAFF,TGTGCCAGCAGCTTAGCGGGCGGGGAACAAGAAGCTTTCTTT
TRBV12-3/TRBV12-4,many,TRBJ2-1,.,CASSLYNEQFF,TGTGCCAGCAGCCTTTACAATGAGCAGTTCTTC
TRBV7-9,.,TRBJ2-3,.,CASSLGDAPREYF,TGTGCCAGCAGCTTAGGGGACGCCCCAAGGGAGTATTTT
TRBV23-1,few,TRBJ2-7,.,CASTPPGRSNEQYF,TGCGCCAGCACCCCACCGGGGAGGTCTAACGAGCAGTACTTC
TRBV11-1,few,TRBJ1-5,TRBD1,CASSTTLDRVLQPQHF,TGTGCCAGCAGCACTACACTGGACAGGGTCCTCCAGCCCCAGCATTTT
TRBV7-9,.,TRBJ1-1,.,CASSLVLTEAFF,TGTGCCAGCAGCTTAGTCTTGACTGAAGCTTTCTTT
TRBV4-1,.,TRBJ1-2,TRBD1,CASSQRTGKSGYTF,TGCGCCAGCAGCCAGCGGACAGGGAAGAGTGGCTACACCTTC
TRBV7-2,few,TRBJ1-2,.,CASSSGYFHGTHYGYTF,TGTGCCAGCAGCTCGGGATATTTCCACGGGACACACTATGGCTACACCTTC
TRBV7-8,.,TRBJ1-6,.,CASSLRGVFGNSPLHF,TGTGCCAGCAGCTTACGGGGGGTTTTTGGTAATTCACCCCTCCACTTT
TRBV4-1,.,TRBJ2-5,.,CASSQSPGLPLETQYF,TGCGCCAGCAGCCAAAGCCCGGGACTGCCACTAGAGACCCAGTACTTC
TRBV9,.,TRBJ2-3,TRBD2,CASSPWTSGGDTQYF,TGTGCCAGCAGCCCTTGGACTAGCGGGGGTGATACGCAGTATTTT
TRBV7-8,few,TRBJ1-5,TRBD1,CASSFRGQGWDYGQPQHF,TGTGCCAGCAGCTTCAGGGGGCAGGGCTGGGATTATGGGCAGCCCCAGCATTTT
TRBV6-5,.,TRBJ2-1,TRBD1,CASSPDRGYNEQFF,TGTGCCAGCAGCCCCGACAGGGGGTACAATGAGCAGTTCTTC
TRBV6-2/TRBV6-3,few,TRBJ2-5,.,CASSYSQSGESQETQYF,TGTGCCAGCAGTTACTCGCAGTCAGGGGAGAGCCAAGAGACCCAGTACTTC
TRBV12-3/TRBV12-4,few,TRBJ2-1,.,CASSLGGESYNEQFF,TGTGCCAGCAGTTTAGGGGGGGAAAGTTACAATGAGCAGTTCTTC
TRBV6-2/TRBV6-3,.,TRBJ2-3,TRBD2,CASSSPSGVTDTQYF,TGTGCCAGCAGTTCCCCTAGCGGGGTCACAGATACGCAGTATTTT
TRBV5-1,many,TRBJ2-5,.,CASSGGFQETQYF,TGCGCCAGCAGCGGGGGCTTTCAAGAGACCCAGTACTTC
TRBV9,.,TRBJ1-1,.,CASSEPPNTEAFF,TGTGCCAGCAGCGAGCCCCCAAACACTGAAGCTTTCTTT
TRBV30,.,TRBJ2-5,.,CAWSAGGQETQYF,TGTGCCTGGAGCGCCGGGGGCCAAGAGACCCAGTACTTC
TRBV12-3/TRBV12-4,few,TRBJ1-1,.,CASSFGLTEAFF,TGTGCCAGCAGTTTCGGGCTTACTGAAGCTTTCTTT
TRBV15,.,TRBJ1-5,.,CATSRFGGRQPQHF,TGTGCCACCAGCAGATTCGGGGGGCGTCAGCCCCAGCATTTT
TRBV5-1,few,TRBJ2-6,.,CASSPEASGANVLTF,TGCGCCAGCAGCCCTGAGGCATCTGGGGCCAACGTCCTGACTTTC
TRBV6-1,.,TRBJ2-3,TRBD1,CASRWGTGAFTDTQYF,TGTGCCAGCAGATGGGGGACAGGGGCTTTCACAGATACGCAGTATTTT
TRBV12-3/TRBV12-4,few,TRBJ2-3,TRBD2,CASRTGGDTQYF,TGTGCCAGCAGGACGGGAGGAGATACGCAGTATTTT
TRBV7-9,few,TRBJ2-1,.,CASSAGPGDNYNEQFF,TGTGCCAGCAGCGCCGGGCCAGGGGACAACTACAATGAGCAGTTCTTC
TRBV5-4,many,TRBJ2-1,TRBD2,CASSPILAGGQDEQFF,TGTGCCAGCAGCCCTATATTAGCGGGGGGGCAGGATGAGCAGTTCTTC
TRBV7-8,.,TRBJ2-7,.,CASSLAWAQVGREQYF,TGTGCCAGCAGCTTAGCCTGGGCGCAGGTGGGGAGGGAGCAGTACTTC
TRBV10-3,few,TRBJ2-1,.,CAISDDGAGDEQFF,TGTGCCATCAGTGACGACGGGGCCGGGGATGAGCAGTTCTTC
TRBV10-3,few,TRBJ1-1,.,CAIREGDTEAFF,TGTGCCATCCGGGAGGGTGACACTGAAGCTTTCTTT
TRBV6-1,.,TRBJ1-2,.,CASSPRTSRGYTF,TGTGCCAGCAGTCCACGAACGTCCCGGGGCTACACCTTC
TRBV5-1,many,TRBJ2-1,TRBD1,CASSSGTGEWGEQFF,TGCGCCAGCAGCTCCGGGACAGGGGAATGGGGTGAGCAGTTCTTC
TRBV7-9,.,TRBJ2-7,TRBD1,CASSWTRGTGDYEQYF,TGTGCCAGCAGCTGGACACGAGGGACAGGGGACTACGAGCAGTACTTC
TRBV11-2,few,TRBJ2-3,.,CASRRRGGATDTQYF,TGTGCCAGCAGACGGAGGGGGGGGGCCACAGATACGCAGTATTTT
TRBV5-8,many,TRBJ2-7,.,CASSPPGAYEQYF,TGTGCCAGCAGCCCCCCCGGGGCCTACGAGCAGTACTTC
TRBV12-3/TRBV12-4,.,TRBJ1-1,.,CASGGGRGTEAFF,TGTGCCAGCGGGGGGGGGAGGGGTACTGAAGCTTTCTTT
TRBV20-1,once,TRBJ1-1,.,CSASKGGDTEAFF,TGCAGTGCCTCGAAGGGGGGGGACACTGAAGCTTTCTTT
TRBV4-3,.,TRBJ1-2,.,CASSFGSGPGYGYTF,TGCGCCAGCAGCTTCGGTTCAGGGCCTGGCTATGGCTACACCTTC
TRBV7-2,few,TRBJ2-3,.,CASSLGRITDTQYF,TGTGCCAGCAGCTTAGGACGGATCACAGATACGCAGTATTTT
TRBV7-9,many,TRBJ2-3,.,CASSLDPADTQYF,TGTGCCAGCAGCTTAGATCCGGCCGATACGCAGTATTTT
TRBV9,many,TRBJ2-1,.,CASSVFRGGPNEQFF,TGTGCCAGCAGCGTATTCAGGGGGGGCCCCAATGAGCAGTTCTTC
TRBV7-9,.,TRBJ2-1,.,CASSPALGDYNEQFF,TGTGCCAGCAGCCCCGCCCTGGGGGACTACAATGAGCAGTTCTTC
TRBV6-5,.,TRBJ2-3,.,CASGRESSTDTQYF,TGTGCCAGCGGCCGGGAGTCCAGCACAGATACGCAGTATTTT